This record covers a single TCR beta chain. Its antigen is not identified. The data originate from a study of Siglec-9 on CD8 T cells in melanoma. Only in-frame clones appear in the TCRdb table, and some are missing; sequencing was by immunoSEQ multiplex PCR. Among 25,000 to 35,000 clones listed, 80% were seen once. Study conclusions and caveats: An effector memory CD8+ T-cell subset seemingly accumulating in melanoma was reportedly marked and regulated by Siglec-9.

In germline, CDR1 is SEHNR, CDR2 FQNEAQ (reference sequence). The CDR3 totals 13 residues. V lost 8 bases, J lost 4 bases, and 13 bases lay in between. The gene calls are TRBV7-9 and TRBJ2-3; D not resolved. This TCR was recovered from a human donor in good health. Sequenced material: Siglec-9- CD8+ T cells sorted from blood. The CDR3 spells CASSRSLPDTQYF. CDR3 in DNA: TGTGCCAGCTCCAGATCCCTCCCAGATACGCAGTATTTT.